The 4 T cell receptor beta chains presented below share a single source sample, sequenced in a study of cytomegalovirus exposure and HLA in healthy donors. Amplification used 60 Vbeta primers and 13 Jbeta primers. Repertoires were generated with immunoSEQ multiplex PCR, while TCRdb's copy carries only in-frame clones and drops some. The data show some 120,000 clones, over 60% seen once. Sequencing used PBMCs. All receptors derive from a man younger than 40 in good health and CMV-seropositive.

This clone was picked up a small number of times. This CDR3 reads CASSPGTSGAHEQFF. The DNA of the CDR3 is TGCGCCAGCAGCCCCGGGACTAGCGGAGCACATGAGCAGTTCTTC. This chain links TRBV5-1 with TRBJ2-1, with 11 bases that match TRBD2. Germline CDR1 is SGHRS and CDR2 is YFSETQ. V shed 4 bases and J 8 bases; nucleotides not matched to a gene: 8. CDR3 length: 15 residues. Based on the CDR3 plus reference TRBV5-1 and TRBJ2-1, the full variable domain is KAGVTQTPRYLIKTRGQQVTLSCSPISGHRSVSWYQQTPGQGLQFLFEYFSETQRNKGNFPGRFSGRQFSNSRSEMNVSTLELGDSALYLCASSPGTSGAHEQFFGPGTRLTVL.

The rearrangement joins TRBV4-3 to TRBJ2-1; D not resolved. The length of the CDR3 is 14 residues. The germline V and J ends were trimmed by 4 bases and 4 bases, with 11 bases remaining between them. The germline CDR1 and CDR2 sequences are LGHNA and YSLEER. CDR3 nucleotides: TGCGCCAGCAGCCCCAAACTTATATACAATGAGCAGTTCTTC. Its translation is CASSPKLIYNEQFF.

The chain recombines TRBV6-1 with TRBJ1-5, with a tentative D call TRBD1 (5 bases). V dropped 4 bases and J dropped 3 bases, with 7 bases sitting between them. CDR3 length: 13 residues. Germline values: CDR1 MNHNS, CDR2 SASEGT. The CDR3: CASSADNNQPQHF. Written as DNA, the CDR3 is TGTGCCAGCAGTGCGGACAACAATCAGCCCCAGCATTTT.

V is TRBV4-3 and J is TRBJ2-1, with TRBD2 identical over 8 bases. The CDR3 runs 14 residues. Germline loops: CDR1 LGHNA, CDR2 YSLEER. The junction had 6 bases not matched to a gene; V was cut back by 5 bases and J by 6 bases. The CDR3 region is CASSSQRESNEQFF. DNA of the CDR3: TGCGCCAGCAGCTCCCAGCGGGAGAGCAATGAGCAGTTCTTC.